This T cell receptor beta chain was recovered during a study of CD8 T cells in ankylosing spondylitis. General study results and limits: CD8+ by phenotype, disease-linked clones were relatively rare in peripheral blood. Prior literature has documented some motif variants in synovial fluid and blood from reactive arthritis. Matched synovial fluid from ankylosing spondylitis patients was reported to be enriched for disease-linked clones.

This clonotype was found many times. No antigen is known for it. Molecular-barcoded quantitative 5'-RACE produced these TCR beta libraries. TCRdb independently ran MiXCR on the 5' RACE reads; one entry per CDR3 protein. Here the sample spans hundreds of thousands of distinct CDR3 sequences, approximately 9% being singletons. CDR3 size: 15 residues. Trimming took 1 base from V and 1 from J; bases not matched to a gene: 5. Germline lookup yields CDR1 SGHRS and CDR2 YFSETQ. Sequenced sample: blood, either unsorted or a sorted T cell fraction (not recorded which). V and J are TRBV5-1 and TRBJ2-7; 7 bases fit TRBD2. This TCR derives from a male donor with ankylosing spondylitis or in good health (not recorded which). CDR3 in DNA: TGCGCCAGCAGCTTGTCGGGAGGATTTTCCTACGAGCAGTACTTC. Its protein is CASSLSGGFSYEQYF. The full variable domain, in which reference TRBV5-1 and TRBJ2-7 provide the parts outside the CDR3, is KAGVTQTPRYLIKTRGQQVTLSCSPISGHRSVSWYQQTPGQGLQFLFEYFSETQRNKGNFPGRFSGRQFSNSRSEMNVSTLELGDSALYLCASSLSGGFSYEQYFGPGTRLTVT.